This T cell receptor beta chain was documented in a study of blood T cell repertoires in COVID-19. Profiled with immunoSEQ multiplex PCR; TCRdb holds only in-frame clones, not every one. In the table there are about 98,000 clones, about nine tenths of which are singletons. Input material: peripheral blood. The receptor comes from a man aged 50 to 59 with acute or convalescent COVID-19.

Here the CDR3 DNA reads TGTGCCAGTAGCAGAACTACAGGGTCGTATTCACCCCTCCACTTT. This gives the protein CASSRTTGSYSPLHF. V gene TRBV19 combines with J gene TRBJ1-6, with a tentative D call TRBD1 (6 bases). CDR1 is LNHDA, CDR2 SQIVND, per germline (reference sequence). This CDR3 is built from 15 residues. Trimming shortened V by 6 bases and J by 8 bases, and 17 bases separated the two germline ends.